This TCR beta chain is drawn from a study of T cell responses to AZD1222 COVID-19 vaccine. Study summary: Pooling of second doses given at about 4 or about 12 weeks was done. General study results and limits: A rise in Spike-specific TCR breadth and depth followed two AZD1222 doses. CD4 TCRs associated with vaccination spanned spike, dominating at 160-218 and 743-854. White British people made up most donors, females outnumbered males, and clonal diversity was possibly underestimated.

In regard to this clone: Antigen unknown.

Germline-derived CDR1 and CDR2 are SGHAT and FQNNGV. The V end was cut by 6 bases, the J end by 7 bases, with 10 bases between. This CDR3 spans 12 amino acids. Sequenced by immunoSEQ multiplex PCR; TCRdb stores in-frame clones only, minus some. The table lists some 150,000 clones, approximately 89% of them singletons, with under 5.5% in the top ten. The sample was peripheral blood, taken on day 0 of AZD1222 vaccination. The receptor's source is an adult in good health. This chain connects TRBV11-2 to TRBJ1-5, with no clear D. The CDR3 spells CASSREGQPQHF. CDR3 sequence (DNA): TGTGCCAGCAGTCGAGAGGGACAGCCCCAGCATTTT.